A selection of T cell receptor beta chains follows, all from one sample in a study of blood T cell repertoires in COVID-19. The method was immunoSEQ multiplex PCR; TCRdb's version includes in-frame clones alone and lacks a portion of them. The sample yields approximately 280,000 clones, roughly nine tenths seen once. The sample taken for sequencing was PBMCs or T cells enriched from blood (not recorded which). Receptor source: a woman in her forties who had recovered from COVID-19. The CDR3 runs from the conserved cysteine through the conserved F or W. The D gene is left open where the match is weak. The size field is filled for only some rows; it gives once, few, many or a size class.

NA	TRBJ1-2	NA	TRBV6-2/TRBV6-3	CASSYEGGAYGYTF	TGTGCCAGCAGTTACGAGGGCGGAGCCTATGGCTACACCTTC
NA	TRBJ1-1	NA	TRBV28	CASGGVGKVEAFF	TGTGCCAGCGGGGGGGTAGGGAAGGTTGAAGCTTTCTTT
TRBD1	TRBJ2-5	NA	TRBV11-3	CASSHRTGGEETQYF	TGTGCCAGCAGCCACCGGACAGGGGGCGAAGAGACCCAGTACTTC
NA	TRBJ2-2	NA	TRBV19	CASSFRMRDTGELFF	TGTGCCAGTAGTTTCCGGATGCGGGACACCGGGGAGCTGTTTTTT
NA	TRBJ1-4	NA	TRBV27	CASRSNEKLFF	TGTGCCAGCAGGTCGAATGAAAAACTGTTTTTT
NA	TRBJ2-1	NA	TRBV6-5	CASSYSGAPYNEQFF	TGTGCCAGCAGTTACTCGGGAGCGCCCTACAATGAGCAGTTCTTC
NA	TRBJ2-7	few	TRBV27	CASSRTGNSYEQYF	TGTGCCAGCAGTCGTACCGGTAACTCCTACGAGCAGTACTTC
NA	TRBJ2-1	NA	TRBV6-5	CASRLWADLYNEQFF	TGTGCCAGCAGACTTTGGGCAGACCTATACAATGAGCAGTTCTTC
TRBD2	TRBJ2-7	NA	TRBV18	CASSLSGRASIYEQYF	TGTGCCAGCTCACTTAGCGGGAGGGCCTCGATCTACGAGCAGTACTTC
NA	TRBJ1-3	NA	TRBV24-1	CATNPAGPGGNTIYF	TGTGCCACCAACCCTGCGGGGCCGGGAGGAAACACCATATATTTT
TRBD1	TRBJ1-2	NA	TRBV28	CASIDRDYGYTF	TGTGCCAGCATAGACAGGGACTATGGCTACACCTTC
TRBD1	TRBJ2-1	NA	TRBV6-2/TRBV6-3	CASSLGGTGTDNEQFF	TGTGCCAGCAGTTTAGGTGGGACAGGGACCGACAATGAGCAGTTCTTC
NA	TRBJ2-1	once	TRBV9	CASSVGETTYNEQFF	TGTGCCAGCAGCGTCGGGGAGACTACCTACAATGAGCAGTTCTTC
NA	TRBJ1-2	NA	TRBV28	CASSPDRSYNYGYTF	TGTGCCAGCAGCCCAGACAGAAGTTATAACTATGGCTACACCTTC
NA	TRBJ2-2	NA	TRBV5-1	CASSLSGTGSHGELFF	TGCGCCAGCAGCTTGTCGGGGACCGGGAGTCACGGGGAGCTGTTTTTT
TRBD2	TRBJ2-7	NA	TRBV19	CASSGGTSGYEQYF	TGTGCCAGTAGTGGCGGGACTAGCGGCTACGAGCAGTACTTC
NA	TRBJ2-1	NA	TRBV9	CASGPSRYNEQFF	TGTGCCAGCGGCCCCTCGCGGTACAATGAGCAGTTCTTC
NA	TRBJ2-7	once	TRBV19	CASSYRDTAYEQYF	TGTGCCAGTAGTTACCGGGACACAGCCTACGAGCAGTACTTC
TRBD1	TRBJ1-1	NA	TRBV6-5	CASSPGTALGEAFF	TGTGCCAGCAGTCCCGGGACAGCCCTCGGGGAAGCTTTCTTT
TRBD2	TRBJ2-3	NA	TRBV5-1	CASTIGAGGLDTQYF	TGCGCCAGCACAATTGGGGCGGGAGGGCTGGATACGCAGTATTTT